The clone carrying this T cell receptor (beta chain) came up once. TCRdb ran MiXCR on the 5' RACE reads and lists one entry per CDR3 protein. The table records 500,000 to 600,000 distinct CDR3 sequences, more than 15% of them present only once. V was cut by 7 bases and J by 15 bases, with 22 bases left in between. Looked up from germline, CDR1 is LNHDA and CDR2 is SQIVND (reference sequence). CDR3 length: 13 amino acids. The data are from a study of T-cell memory formation after mild COVID-19. Sequenced material: PBMCs or a T cell subset sorted from them (not recorded which). The genes are TRBV19 and TRBJ2-4; D gene unclear. This sequence originates from an adult woman who had mild COVID-19 (a few samples of this study predate the infection). Cell type and time point are not known. CDR3 nucleotide sequence: TGTGCCAGTATCCGACCAAAAAAGGGTGTACGGTACTTC. Its protein is CASIRPKKGVRYF.